This T cell receptor beta chain came from a study of T cells after yellow fever vaccination. Turning to the study itself: Those fractions that held only low numbers of cells were prepared using the SMART-Seq v4 Ultra Low Input RNA kit.

UMIs were added to TCR cDNA along with a universal primer site when it was made by 5'RACE template switching. TCRdb used MiXCR to reprocess the 5' RACE reads, holding one entry per CDR3 protein. The sample records 80,000 to 100,000 distinct CDR3 sequences, 5.8% being singletons. There are many counts of this clonotype. Trimming shortened V by 1 base and J by 3 bases, and 13 bases separated the two germline ends. From germline, CDR1 is SGHRS and CDR2 YFSETQ. The CDR3 consists of 15 residues. The source of this sequence is a man between 18 and 35 years old who received the YFV17D yellow fever vaccine. The sequencing used CD8+ T cells sorted from PBMCs, collected 10 days after the yellow fever booster vaccination. V gene TRBV5-1 combines with J gene TRBJ1-1; D gene unclear. Written as DNA, the CDR3 is TGCGCCAGCAGCTTGAAAGAAAACGGACACACTGAAGCTTTCTTT. This encodes CASSLKENGHTEAFF.